The 25 T cell receptor beta chains below all came from one sample that was sequenced in a study of cytomegalovirus exposure and HLA in healthy donors. PCR was performed using 60 Vbeta and 13 Jbeta primers. Using immunoSEQ multiplex PCR, the repertoire was profiled, and TCRdb retains in-frame clones only, with some absent. The sample totals 55,000 to 75,000 clones. The sample comprised PBMCs. The receptors stem from a male donor in good health and CMV-seronegative.

This rearrangement joins TRBV5-4 to TRBJ2-4; TRBD2 matches at 8 bases. CDR1 and CDR2 (germline): SGHNT, YYREEE (reference sequence). The V gene end was trimmed by 4 bases and the J gene end by 7 bases; junction bases not matched to a gene: 10. The CDR3 runs to 15 residues. The CDR3 is CASSPGTGGFNIQYF. CDR3 sequence (DNA): TGTGCCAGCAGCCCGGGGACGGGAGGGTTCAACATTCAGTACTTC.

The chain recombines TRBV12-5 with TRBJ2-1; TRBD2 agrees at 14 bases. This CDR3 is 17 amino acids long. J lost 5 bases, V lost 4 bases, and 7 bases had no gene match. The germline V gene has CDR1 LGHNT and CDR2 FRNRAP. The DNA for the CDR3 is TGTGCTAGTGGTTCCCGACTAGCGGGGGGGCCCAACAATGAGCAGTTCTTC. Translation: CASGSRLAGGPNNEQFF.

V gene TRBV28 combines with J gene TRBJ1-2; TRBD1 matches at 10 bases. V lost 5 bases, J lost 3 bases, and 3 bases stayed unmatched. CDR3 size: 14 residues. Germline V gene sequence: CDR1 MDHEN, CDR2 SYDVKM. CDR3 region: CASSPGQGYYGYTF. The CDR3 DNA sequence: TGTGCCAGCAGTCCGGGACAGGGGTACTATGGCTACACCTTC.

This chain uses TRBV2 with TRBJ1-2; 7 nucleotides agree with TRBD1. V was clipped by 1 base and J by 4 bases; unmatched bases: 6. The CDR3 has 15 residues. The germline V gene encodes CDR1 SNHLY and CDR2 FYNNEI. CDR3 residues: CASSEGTAGGYGYTF. The CDR3 nucleotides are TGTGCCAGCAGTGAAGGAACGGCAGGGGGCTATGGCTACACCTTC.

V gene TRBV5-6 combines with J gene TRBJ2-3; 9 bases map to TRBD1. Germline V gives CDR1 SGHDT, CDR2 YYEEEE. Germline trimming cut 0 bases from V and 5 bases from J; bases unmatched to any gene: 10. CDR3 size: 17 residues. The CDR3 here is CASSLATTGGGGDTQYF. The CDR3 bases are TGTGCCAGCAGCTTGGCCACTACAGGGGGCGGCGGAGATACGCAGTATTTT.

The V call is TRBV5-1, the J call TRBJ2-1; perhaps TRBD2 as D (5 bases). Germline V CDR1 and CDR2: SGHRS, YFSETQ. There are 14 residues in the CDR3. Trimming removed 2 bases at V and 6 bases at J, with 12 bases between. DNA of the CDR3: TGCGCCAGCAGCTTAACGACTATTACCAATGAGCAGTTCTTC. Its translation is CASSLTTITNEQFF.

The J gene is TRBJ2-1, the V gene TRBV29-1; TRBD2 agrees at 12 bases. The V and J ends lost 3 bases and 6 bases, in that order; junction bases with no gene match: 9. This CDR3 spans 16 amino acids. CDR1 is SQVTM, CDR2 ANQGSEA, per germline. Here the CDR3 DNA reads TGCAGCGTTGATCTAGCTAGCGGGAGGGGTCGCAATGAGCAGTTCTTC. Amino acid sequence: CSVDLASGRGRNEQFF.

V and J are TRBV6-6 and TRBJ1-6; TRBD1 matches 9 bases. This CDR3 spans 15 amino acids. V gave up 7 bases and J gave up 8 bases; unmatched junction bases: 9. Germline V CDR1 and CDR2: MNHNY, SVGAGI (reference sequence). DNA of the CDR3: TGTGCCAGCATCCCGGGACAGGGCGCCCATTCACCCCTCCACTTT. It is translated as CASIPGQGAHSPLHF.

The CDR3 loop is CASSSNTGQPYEQYF. The CDR3 DNA reads TGTGCCAGCTCATCGAATACGGGACAGCCCTACGAGCAGTACTTC. The chain employs TRBV18 and TRBJ2-7; 7 bases are shared with TRBD1. CDR1 is KGHSH and CDR2 is LQKENI in the germline V gene. The CDR3 loop spans 15 amino acids. The trim removed 5 bases at V and 2 bases at J, leaving 9 bases unmatched.

The chain recombines TRBV28 with TRBJ2-1; 11 nucleotides match TRBD1. This CDR3 spans 16 amino acids. Per germline, CDR1 MDHEN and CDR2 SYDVKM. With V trimmed by 6 bases and J by 5 bases, 9 bases remained unmatched. This CDR3 is CASSPGQGANDNEQFF. The CDR3 DNA follows: TGTGCCAGCAGCCCAGGACAGGGGGCGAACGACAATGAGCAGTTCTTC.

The V gene is TRBV10-3, the J gene TRBJ2-1, with 8 bases identical to TRBD2. The length of the CDR3 is 16 residues. The V gene's germline CDR1 is ENHRY and CDR2 SYGVKD. V shed 0 bases, J shed 5 bases, and the junction held 6 bases outside the gene matches. As DNA, the CDR3 is TGTGCCATCAGTGAGTCTCGTGGGCGGGAGGACAATGAGCAGTTCTTC. The encoded protein is CAISESRGREDNEQFF.

V is TRBV27 and J is TRBJ2-1, with D perhaps TRBD2 (7 bases). Trimming took 4 bases from V and 4 from J, leaving 17 bases between them. Germline lookup yields CDR1 MNHEY and CDR2 SMNVEV (reference sequence). CDR3 length: 16 amino acids. The CDR3 region is CASSSLGGGGYNEQFF. In nucleotides, the CDR3 is TGTGCCAGCAGTTCTCTAGGGGGGGGCGGTTACAATGAGCAGTTCTTC.

This chain joins TRBV5-1 and TRBJ1-1; D gene uncertain. The V end lost 5 bases, the J end lost 1 base, and 15 bases lay between the germline ends. Germline assignment: CDR1 SGHRS and CDR2 YFSETQ. CDR3 size: 15 residues. CDR3 amino acids: CASSREGAENTEAFF. The CDR3 coding sequence is TGCGCCAGCAGTAGAGAGGGCGCGGAGAACACTGAAGCTTTCTTT. The variable domain in full, completed from reference TRBV5-1 and TRBJ1-1, reads KAGVTQTPRYLIKTRGQQVTLSCSPISGHRSVSWYQQTPGQGLQFLFEYFSETQRNKGNFPGRFSGRQFSNSRSEMNVSTLELGDSALYLCASSREGAENTEAFFGQGTRLTVV.

The chain combines TRBV7-6 with TRBJ2-1; 11 bases line up with TRBD2. The CDR3 length is 16 residues. Germline V CDR1 and CDR2: SGHVS, FNYEAQ. J lost 9 bases, V lost 5 bases, and 12 bases had no gene match. Here the CDR3 reads CASSLQTSGEMGEQFF. In nucleotides, the CDR3 is TGTGCCAGCAGCCTACAGACTAGCGGGGAGATGGGTGAGCAGTTCTTC.

The DNA for the CDR3 is TGTGCCAGCAGGGACAGGGAAGCCGGGGAGCTGTTTTTT. It is translated as CASRDREAGELFF. The chain employs TRBV2 and TRBJ2-2, with 8 bases lining up with TRBD1. The CDR3 sequence is 13 residues long. CDR1 and CDR2 (germline): SNHLY, FYNNEI. Germline trimming cut 6 bases from V and 6 bases from J; bases unmatched to any gene: 3.

The genes are TRBV5-6 and TRBJ1-1; D gene ambiguous. The V end lost 1 base, the J end lost 0 bases, and 7 bases lay between the germline ends. Germline lookup yields CDR1 SGHDT and CDR2 YYEEEE. The CDR3 is 14 amino acids. CDR3 nucleotides: TGTGCCAGCAGCTTGACAGCCATGAACACTGAAGCTTTCTTT. Encoded protein: CASSLTAMNTEAFF.

CDR3: CASSLSLLNTEAFF. CDR3 DNA: TGTGCCAGCAGCTTATCTCTCCTGAACACTGAAGCTTTCTTT. The V call is TRBV7-2, the J call TRBJ1-1, with unresolved D. V lost 2 bases to trimming and J lost 0 bases, with 7 bases between them. This CDR3 contains 14 residues. The germline V gene encodes CDR1 SGHTA and CDR2 FQGNSA. Complete variable domain (other parts from reference TRBV7-2 and TRBJ1-1): GAGVSQSPSNKVTEKGKDVELRCDPISGHTALYWYRQSLGQGLEFLIYFQGNSAPDKSGLPSDRFSAERTGGSVSTLTIQRTQQEDSAVYLCASSLSLLNTEAFFGQGTRLTVV.

V usage is TRBV27 and J usage is TRBJ2-1; 9 bases align to TRBD1. The CDR3 is made up of 15 amino acids. Per the germline V gene, CDR1 is MNHEY and CDR2 is SMNVEV (reference sequence). V shed 4 bases, J shed 5 bases, and the junction held 6 bases outside the gene matches. The CDR3 DNA sequence: TGTGCCAGCAGTTCGGGACAGGGATCCGACAATGAGCAGTTCTTC. Amino acid sequence: CASSSGQGSDNEQFF.

The chain's CDR3 is CASSTPGAGNTEAFF. DNA for the CDR3: TGTGCCAGCTCAACTCCAGGGGCGGGGAACACTGAAGCTTTCTTT. The gene calls are TRBV18 and TRBJ1-1, with D possibly matching TRBD1 (6 bases). CDR1 and CDR2 from the germline V gene are KGHSH and LQKENI. The CDR3 has 15 amino acids. The V gene lost 5 bases and the J gene lost 1 base, with 14 bases spanning the gap.

The V and J genes are TRBV6-4 and TRBJ2-5, with TRBD1 identical over 9 bases. The J call is doubtful: the DNA matches TRBJ2-7 better. The germline V gene encodes CDR1 MRHNA and CDR2 SNTAGT. The CDR3 runs to 14 residues. The CDR3 DNA is TGTGCCAGCAGTCCTAAACAGGGGGCCCACGAGCAGTACTTC. Protein: CASSPKQGAHEQYF.

Note on this clone: One junction end does not reproduce the germline sequence, and a read error may be involved. This chain joins TRBV4-3 and TRBJ2-5; 10 nucleotides line up with TRBD1. Germline lookup yields CDR1 LGHNA and CDR2 YSLEER. This CDR3 comprises 15 residues. The DNA of the CDR3 is TGCGCCAGCAGCCTGGGGACAGGGGCCCAAGAGAACCAGTACTTC. Its translation is CASSLGTGAQENQYF.

V is TRBV5-1 and J is TRBJ2-3, with 9 bases aligning to TRBD1. The CDR3 has 15 amino acids. J gave up 7 bases and V 0 bases, and 6 bases lay outside the gene matches. CDR1 and CDR2 from the germline V gene are SGHRS and YFSETQ. Here the CDR3 DNA reads TGCGCCAGCAGCTTGGAGGGGACAGGGTTAAATACGCAGTATTTT. Translated, it gives CASSLEGTGLNTQYF.

Comment on this clone: One end of the junction is discordant with germline, which a read error may explain. The rearrangement links TRBV7-2 to TRBJ2-1; D perhaps matches TRBD1 (5 bases). The CDR3 contains 15 residues. Germline V gene data show CDR1 as SGHTA and CDR2 as FQGNSA. The CDR3 region is CASSSDTSSDNEQFF. The CDR3 DNA is TGTGCCAGCAGCTCGGACACGAGCTCCGACAATGAGCAGTTCTTC.

J is TRBJ1-1 and V is TRBV5-4, with 8 bases fitting TRBD1. Germline V gene sequence: CDR1 SGHNT, CDR2 YYREEE (reference sequence). The CDR3 has 16 residues. Trimming took 3 bases from V and 4 from J; bases not matched to a gene: 11. The CDR3 region has the DNA TGTGCCAGCAGCTCCCCGTCGGCAGGGGGCCGCACTGAAGCTTTCTTT. Translating gives CASSSPSAGGRTEAFF.

V and J are TRBV15 and TRBJ2-7; 10 nucleotides agree with TRBD1. The CDR3 is 16 residues long. Looked up from germline, CDR1 is LNHNV and CDR2 is YYDKDF (reference sequence). The J segment lost 4 bases and the V segment lost 0 bases, leaving 6 bases of the junction unmatched. The CDR3 loop is CATSRDRGQGVYEQYF. CDR3 nucleotides: TGTGCCACCAGCAGAGATAGAGGACAGGGGGTTTACGAGCAGTACTTC.